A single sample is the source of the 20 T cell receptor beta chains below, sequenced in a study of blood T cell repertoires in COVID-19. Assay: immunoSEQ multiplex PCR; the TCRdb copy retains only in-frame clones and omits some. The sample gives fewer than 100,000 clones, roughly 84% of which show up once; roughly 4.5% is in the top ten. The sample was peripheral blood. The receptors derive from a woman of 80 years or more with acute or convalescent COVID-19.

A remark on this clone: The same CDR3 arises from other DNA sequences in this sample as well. CDR3 in DNA: TGTGCCAGTAGTATAGGGCAAAACACTGAAGCTTTCTTT. Residues: CASSIGQNTEAFF. This chain connects TRBV19 to TRBJ1-1; D unclear. Per germline, CDR1 LNHDA and CDR2 SQIVND (reference sequence). The CDR3 runs to 13 residues. Trimming pared 1 base from V and 2 bases from J, leaving 5 bases between.

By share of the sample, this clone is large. CDR3 residues: CAGGDGVSGNTIYF. The CDR3 bases are TGTGCCGGGGGGGATGGGGTGTCTGGAAACACCATATATTTT. The chain joins TRBV6-5 to TRBJ1-3, with D perhaps matching TRBD1 (5 bases). The CDR3 extends over 14 amino acids. Germline-derived CDR1 and CDR2 are MNHEY and SVGAGI. Trimming took off 11 bases at V and 1 base at J, with 15 bases between the two ends.

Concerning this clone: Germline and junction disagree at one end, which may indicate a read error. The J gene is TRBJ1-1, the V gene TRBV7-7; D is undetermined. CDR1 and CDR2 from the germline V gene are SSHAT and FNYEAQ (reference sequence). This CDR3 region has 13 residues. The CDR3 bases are TGTGCTAGCAGCTCTAAACCGAACACTGAAGCTTTCTTT. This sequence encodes CASSSKPNTEAFF.

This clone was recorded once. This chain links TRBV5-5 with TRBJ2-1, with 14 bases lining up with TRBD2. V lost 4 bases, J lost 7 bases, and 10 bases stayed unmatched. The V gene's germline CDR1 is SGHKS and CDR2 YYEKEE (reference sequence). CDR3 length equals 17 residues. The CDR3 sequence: CASSLRLAGGPGNEQFF. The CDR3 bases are TGTGCCAGCAGCCTCCGACTAGCGGGGGGGCCTGGGAATGAGCAGTTCTTC.

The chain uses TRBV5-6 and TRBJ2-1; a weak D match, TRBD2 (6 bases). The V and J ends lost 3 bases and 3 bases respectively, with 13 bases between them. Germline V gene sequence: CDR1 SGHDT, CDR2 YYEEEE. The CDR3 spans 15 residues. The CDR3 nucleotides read TGTGCCAGCAGCTCCGGGACTTGGGTCTACAATGAGCAGTTCTTC. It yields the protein CASSSGTWVYNEQFF.

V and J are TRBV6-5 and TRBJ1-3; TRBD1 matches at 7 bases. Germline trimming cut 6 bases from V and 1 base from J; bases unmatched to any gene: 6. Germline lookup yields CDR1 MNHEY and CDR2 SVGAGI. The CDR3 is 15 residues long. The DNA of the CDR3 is TGTGCCAGCAGCCACAGGGGACAATCTGGAAACACCATATATTTT. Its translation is CASSHRGQSGNTIYF.

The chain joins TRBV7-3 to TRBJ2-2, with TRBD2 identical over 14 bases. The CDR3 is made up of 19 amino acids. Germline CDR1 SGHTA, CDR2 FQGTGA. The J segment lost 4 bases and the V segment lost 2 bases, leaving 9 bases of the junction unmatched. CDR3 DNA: TGTGCCAGCAGCTTACCCGGGACTAGCGGGAGTTTGAGCACCGGGGAGCTGTTTTTT. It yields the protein CASSLPGTSGSLSTGELFF.

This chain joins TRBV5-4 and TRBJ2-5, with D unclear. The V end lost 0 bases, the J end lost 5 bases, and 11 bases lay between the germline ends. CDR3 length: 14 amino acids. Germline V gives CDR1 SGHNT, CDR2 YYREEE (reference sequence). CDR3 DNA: TGTGCCAGCAGCTTGGAAGGAGCTCGGGAGACCCAGTACTTC. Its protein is CASSLEGARETQYF.

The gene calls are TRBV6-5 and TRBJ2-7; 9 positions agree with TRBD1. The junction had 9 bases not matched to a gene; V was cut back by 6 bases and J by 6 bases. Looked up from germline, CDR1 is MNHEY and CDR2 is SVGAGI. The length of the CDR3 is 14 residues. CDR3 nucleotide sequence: TGTGCCAGCAGGGCTGGACAGGGGTTATTCGAGCAGTACTTC. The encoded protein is CASRAGQGLFEQYF.

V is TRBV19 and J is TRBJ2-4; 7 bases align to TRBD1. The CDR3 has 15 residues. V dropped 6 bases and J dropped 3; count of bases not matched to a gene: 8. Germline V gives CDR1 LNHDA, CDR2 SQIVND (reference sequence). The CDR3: CASRRQGEGKNIQYF. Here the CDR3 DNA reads TGTGCCAGTAGAAGACAGGGCGAGGGCAAAAACATTCAGTACTTC.

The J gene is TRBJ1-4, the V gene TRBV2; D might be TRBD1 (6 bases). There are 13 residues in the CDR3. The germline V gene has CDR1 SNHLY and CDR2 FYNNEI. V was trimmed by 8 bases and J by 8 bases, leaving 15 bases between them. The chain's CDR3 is CASLRGGEEKLFF. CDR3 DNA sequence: TGTGCCAGCTTAAGGGGGGGTGAGGAAAAACTGTTTTTT.

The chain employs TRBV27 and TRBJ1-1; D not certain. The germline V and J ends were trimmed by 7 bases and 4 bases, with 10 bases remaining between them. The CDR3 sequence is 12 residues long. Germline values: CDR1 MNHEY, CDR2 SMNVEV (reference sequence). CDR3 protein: CASKRHGTEAFF. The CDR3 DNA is TGTGCCAGCAAACGACACGGCACTGAAGCTTTCTTT.

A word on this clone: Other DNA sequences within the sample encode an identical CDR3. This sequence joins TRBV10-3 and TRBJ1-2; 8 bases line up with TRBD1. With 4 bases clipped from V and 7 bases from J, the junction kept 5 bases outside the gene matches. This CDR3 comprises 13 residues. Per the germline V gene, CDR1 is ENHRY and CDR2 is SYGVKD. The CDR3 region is CAISAGQGVGYTF. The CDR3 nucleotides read TGTGCCATCAGTGCCGGACAGGGTGTTGGCTACACCTTC.

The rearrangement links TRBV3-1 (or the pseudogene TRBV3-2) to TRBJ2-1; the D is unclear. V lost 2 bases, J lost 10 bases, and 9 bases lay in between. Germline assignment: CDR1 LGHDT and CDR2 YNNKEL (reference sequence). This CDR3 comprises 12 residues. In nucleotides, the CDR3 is TGTGCCAGCAGCCAAAAAACTCTCGAGCAGTTCTTC. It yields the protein CASSQKTLEQFF.

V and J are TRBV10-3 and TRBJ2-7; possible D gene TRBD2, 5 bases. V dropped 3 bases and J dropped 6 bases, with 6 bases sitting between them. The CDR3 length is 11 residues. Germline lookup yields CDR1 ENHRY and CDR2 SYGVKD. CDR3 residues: CAISDGGEQYF. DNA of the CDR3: TGTGCCATCAGTGACGGAGGCGAGCAGTACTTC.

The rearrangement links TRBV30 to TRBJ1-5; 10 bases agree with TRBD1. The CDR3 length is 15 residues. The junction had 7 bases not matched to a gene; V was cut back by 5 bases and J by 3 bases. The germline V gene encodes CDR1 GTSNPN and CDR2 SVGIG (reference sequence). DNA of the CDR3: TGTGCCTGGGACAGGGGGCTTGGTTCCAATCAGCCCCAGCATTTT. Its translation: CAWDRGLGSNQPQHF.

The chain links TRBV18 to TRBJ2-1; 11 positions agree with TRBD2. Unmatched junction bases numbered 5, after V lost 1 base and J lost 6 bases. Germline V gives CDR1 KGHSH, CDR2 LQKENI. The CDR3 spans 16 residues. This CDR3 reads CASSPLAGGPGNEQFF. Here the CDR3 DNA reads TGTGCCAGCTCACCACTAGCGGGAGGGCCAGGCAATGAGCAGTTCTTC.

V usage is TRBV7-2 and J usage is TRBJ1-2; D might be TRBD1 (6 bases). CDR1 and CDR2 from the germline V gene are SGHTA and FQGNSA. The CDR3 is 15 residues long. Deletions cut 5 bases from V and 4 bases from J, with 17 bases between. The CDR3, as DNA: TGTGCCAGCAGCCCAAGGGGGGGGCAGTCCTATGGCTACACCTTC. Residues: CASSPRGGQSYGYTF.

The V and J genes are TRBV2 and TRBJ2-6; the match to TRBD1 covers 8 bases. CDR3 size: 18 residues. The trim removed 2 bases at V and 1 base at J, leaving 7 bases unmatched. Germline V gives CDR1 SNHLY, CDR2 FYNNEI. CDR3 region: CASSEIGQGYSGANVLTF. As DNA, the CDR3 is TGTGCCAGCAGTGAAATAGGACAGGGATATTCTGGGGCCAACGTCCTGACTTTC.

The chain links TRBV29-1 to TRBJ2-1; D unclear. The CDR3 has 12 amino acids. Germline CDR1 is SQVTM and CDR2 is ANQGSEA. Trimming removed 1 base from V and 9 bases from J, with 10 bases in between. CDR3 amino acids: CSVEVSAPEQFF. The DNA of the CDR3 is TGCAGCGTTGAAGTCAGCGCCCCTGAGCAGTTCTTC.